This T cell receptor beta chain was recorded in a study of blood T cell repertoires in COVID-19. Study overall: Spain, Italy and the United States supplied samples that represented acute and convalescent COVID-19. PBMCs, B-cell-depleted T cells, or T cells provided the cDNA or gDNA that made up the material.

Per the germline V gene, CDR1 is LNHNV and CDR2 is YYDKDF (reference sequence). The CDR3 has 15 amino acids. Trimming took 5 bases from V and 6 from J; bases not matched to a gene: 10. The authors' processing: The assay estimated nucleated cells by amplifying reference gene primers. Produced via immunoSEQ multiplex PCR; TCRdb's table is partial and in-frame only. Clone size and the V and J calls come from that table; the DNA yielded D and trimming. Of roughly 220,000 clones in the sample, around 84% were seen once. The clonotype was recovered from a man aged 25 to 40 with active or convalescent COVID-19. Sequencing was carried out using peripheral blood. The rearrangement links TRBV15 to TRBJ2-3, with TRBD1 identical over 8 bases. CDR3: CATSGQGRALDTQYF. In DNA form, the CDR3 reads TGTGCCACCAGCGGACAGGGCCGGGCTCTGGATACGCAGTATTTT. The full variable domain, in which reference TRBV15 and TRBJ2-3 provide the parts outside the CDR3, is DAMVIQNPRYQVTQFGKPVTLSCSQTLNHNVMYWYQQKSSQAPKLLFHYYDKDFNNEADTPDNFQSRRPNTSFCFLDIRSPGLGDTAMYLCATSGQGRALDTQYFGPGTRLTVL.